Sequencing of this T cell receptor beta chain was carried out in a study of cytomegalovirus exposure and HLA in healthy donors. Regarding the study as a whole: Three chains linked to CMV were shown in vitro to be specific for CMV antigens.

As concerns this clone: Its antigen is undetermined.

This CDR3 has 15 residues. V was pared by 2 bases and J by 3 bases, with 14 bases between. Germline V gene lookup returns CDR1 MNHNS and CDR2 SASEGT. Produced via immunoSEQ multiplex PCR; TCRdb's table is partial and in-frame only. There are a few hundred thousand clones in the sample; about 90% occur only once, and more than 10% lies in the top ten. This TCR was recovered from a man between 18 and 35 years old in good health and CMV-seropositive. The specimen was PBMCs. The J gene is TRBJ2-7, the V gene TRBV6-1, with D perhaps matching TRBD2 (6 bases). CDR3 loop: CASSERDSQDYEQYF. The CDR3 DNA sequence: TGTGCCAGCAGTGAACGGGACTCACAAGACTACGAGCAGTACTTC.